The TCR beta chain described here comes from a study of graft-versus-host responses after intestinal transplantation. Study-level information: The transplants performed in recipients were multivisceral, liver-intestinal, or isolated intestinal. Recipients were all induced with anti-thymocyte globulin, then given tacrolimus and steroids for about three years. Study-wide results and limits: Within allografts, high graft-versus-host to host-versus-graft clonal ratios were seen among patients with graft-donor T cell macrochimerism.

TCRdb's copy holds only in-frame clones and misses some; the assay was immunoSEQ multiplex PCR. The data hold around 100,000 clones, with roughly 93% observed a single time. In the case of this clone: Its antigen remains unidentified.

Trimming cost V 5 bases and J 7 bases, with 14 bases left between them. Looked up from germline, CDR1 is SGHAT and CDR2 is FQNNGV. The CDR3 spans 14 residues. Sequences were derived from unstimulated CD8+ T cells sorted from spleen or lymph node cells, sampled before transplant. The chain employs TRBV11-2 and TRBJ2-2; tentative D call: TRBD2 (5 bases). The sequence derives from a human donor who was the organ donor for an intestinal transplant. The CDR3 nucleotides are TGTGCCAGCAGCCCTAAACGGGATGACGGGGAGCTGTTTTTT. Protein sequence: CASSPKRDDGELFF. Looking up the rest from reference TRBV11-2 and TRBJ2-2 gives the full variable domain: EAGVAQSPRYKIIEKRQSVAFWCNPISGHATLYWYQQILGQGPKLLIQFQNNGVVDDSQLPKDRFSAERLKGVDSTLKIQPAKLEDSAVYLCASSPKRDDGELFFGEGSRLTVL.